These 29 T cell receptor beta chains share one sample of origin, sequenced in a study of blood T cells in healthy people across ages. PCR was performed a second time for about 7 to 12 cycles using a sample-barcoded 5' primer and a J-beta primer mix. MiXCR was run by TCRdb on the 5' RACE reads, yielding one entry per CDR3 protein. The table shows roughly 500,000 distinct CDR3 sequences, with roughly a quarter occurring only once. The sample was blood. Every receptor here comes from a woman aged 70-85 years in good health.

This clonotype came up a few times. The chain combines TRBV27 with TRBJ2-4, with a weak D call TRBD2 (6 bases). This CDR3 contains 18 residues. In germline, CDR1 is MNHEY, CDR2 SMNVEV (reference sequence). V lost 5 bases and J lost 2, with 22 bases in between. The CDR3 spells CASSPGTSEPLSKNIQYF. As DNA, the CDR3 is TGTGCCAGCAGTCCCGGGACTTCCGAACCTCTGTCCAAAAACATTCAGTACTTC.

The genes are TRBV9 and TRBJ2-5; 11 bases align to TRBD2. Germline lookup yields CDR1 SGDLS and CDR2 YYNGEE. Trimming removed 1 base from V and 4 bases from J; junction bases left unmatched: 0. The CDR3 runs to 14 residues. CDR3 region: CASSVLAGGETQYF. The CDR3, as DNA: TGTGCCAGCAGCGTACTAGCGGGGGGAGAGACCCAGTACTTC.

The V and J genes are TRBV7-3 and TRBJ1-2; a weak D match, TRBD1 (5 bases). The CDR3 is 14 residues long. With 5 bases removed from V and 8 bases from J, the gap between germline ends came to 18 bases. Germline values: CDR1 SGHTA, CDR2 FQGTGA. The CDR3 DNA follows: TGTGCCAGCAGCCAACAAGACACACAGGACGGCTACACCTTC. This encodes CASSQQDTQDGYTF.

This clonotype has more than one count but fewer than ten. The rearrangement joins TRBV7-2 to TRBJ1-2, with 12 bases fitting TRBD1. CDR1 and CDR2 (germline): SGHTA, FQGNSA. The V gene end was trimmed by 7 bases and the J gene end by 6 bases; junction bases not matched to a gene: 3. The CDR3 extends over 13 amino acids. The CDR3: CASTGTGGNGYTF. The CDR3 DNA follows: TGTGCCAGCACCGGGACAGGGGGCAATGGCTACACCTTC.

The chain couples TRBV7-3 to TRBJ1-1; D is ambiguous. V dropped 8 bases and J dropped 2 bases, with 12 bases sitting between them. Germline-derived CDR1 and CDR2 are SGHTA and FQGTGA. The CDR3 covers 13 residues. The CDR3 region is CASGRFANTEAFF. The CDR3 coding sequence is TGTGCCAGCGGCAGGTTTGCTAACACTGAAGCTTTCTTT.

This clonotype was observed a few times. The CDR3 coding sequence is TGTGCCAGCAGCTTAGCGCTCATAGCATCAGATACGCAGTATTTT. It translates to CASSLALIASDTQYF. The chain links TRBV7-9 to TRBJ2-3, with no clear D. The germline gives CDR1 SEHNR, CDR2 FQNEAQ (reference sequence). The CDR3 covers 15 residues. Trimming left V 0 bases short and J 4 bases short, with 11 bases between.

The sample holds a few counts of this clonotype. V usage is TRBV6-5 and J usage is TRBJ2-6; D is perhaps TRBD2 (6 bases). Germline assignment: CDR1 MNHEY and CDR2 SVGAGI. The CDR3 length is 15 residues. The germline V and J ends were trimmed by 7 bases and 1 base, with 11 bases remaining between them. The CDR3 DNA follows: TGTGCCAGCAAGGACGGGAGTTCTGGGGCCAACGTCCTGACTTTC. Protein sequence: CASKDGSSGANVLTF.

The table lists this clonotype with a few counts. The genes are TRBV12-3 or TRBV12-4 and TRBJ1-5; a weak D match, TRBD1 (6 bases). The V gene lost 1 base and the J gene lost 10 bases, with 11 bases spanning the gap. This CDR3 has 13 residues. CDR3 in amino acids: CASSLGTERPQHF. The CDR3 DNA is TGTGCCAGCAGTTTAGGGACAGAGCGACCCCAGCATTTT.

The V and J genes are TRBV7-2 and TRBJ2-4; no definite D call. The CDR3 loop spans 12 amino acids. V gave up 2 bases and J gave up 5 bases, with 4 bases separating them. Germline V gives CDR1 SGHTA, CDR2 FQGNSA. The CDR3 sequence: CASSLTQNIQYF. In DNA form, the CDR3 reads TGTGCCAGCAGCTTAACCCAAAACATTCAGTACTTC.

This clonotype was detected a few times. The rearrangement joins TRBV5-1 to TRBJ2-1; 7 bases line up with TRBD2. The germline CDR1 and CDR2 sequences are SGHRS and YFSETQ. The CDR3 contains 16 residues. V shed 4 bases, J shed 6 bases, and the junction held 13 bases outside the gene matches. CDR3 amino acids: CASSPRTRVVGNEQFF. The CDR3 DNA sequence: TGCGCCAGCAGCCCTAGGACTAGAGTGGTTGGCAATGAGCAGTTCTTC.

About this clonotype: Sequence at one end of the junction differs from germline and may be a read error. The J gene is TRBJ1-2, the V gene TRBV12-3 or TRBV12-4; weak D call: TRBD1 (5 bases). CDR3 length: 15 residues. The CDR3 DNA follows: TGTGCCAGCAGTTTGGGGCAGGCCGCTAACTATGGCTCCACCTTC. Its translation: CASSLGQAANYGSTF.

The J gene is TRBJ2-5, the V gene TRBV7-2, with TRBD2 matching 8 bases. V lost 11 bases, J lost 7 bases, and 21 bases stayed unmatched. This CDR3 has 16 amino acids. Germline V gene sequence: CDR1 SGHTA, CDR2 FQGNSA. The CDR3 reads CACGTRGGRTQGTQYF. The CDR3 bases are TGTGCCTGTGGGACTAGGGGGGGGAGAACTCAGGGGACCCAGTACTTC. The complete variable domain, with remaining parts taken from reference TRBV7-2 and TRBJ2-5, reads GAGVSQSPSNKVTEKGKDVELRCDPISGHTALYWYRQSLGQGLEFLIYFQGNSAPDKSGLPSDRFSAERTGGSVSTLTIQRTQQEDSAVYLCACGTRGGRTQGTQYFGPGTRLLVL.

This clonotype occurred a few times. The chain uses TRBV2 and TRBJ1-1; 7 nucleotides match TRBD1. There are 15 residues in the CDR3. Trimming at V came to 6 bases and at J to 3 bases, leaving 10 bases not matched to a gene. Germline CDR1 reads SNHLY; CDR2 reads FYNNEI. Written as DNA, the CDR3 is TGTGCCAGCAGGTGGGACAGCGCGTCGGACACTGAAGCTTTCTTT. The encoded protein is CASRWDSASDTEAFF.

This clonotype appeared a few times. Mismatch with germline at one junction end may stem from a read error. J is TRBJ2-5 and V is TRBV7-7, with 7 bases fitting TRBD1. The CDR3 loop spans 14 amino acids. Germline CDR1 reads SSHAT; CDR2 reads FNYEAQ (reference sequence). CDR3 region: CASSKPGGQETQYF. For the CDR3, the DNA is TGTGCTAGCAGCAAACCAGGGGGCCAAGAGACCCAGTACTTC.

For this clonotype: At one end the junction does not follow the germline gene, possibly because of a read error. V is TRBV7-6 and J is TRBJ2-1; possibly TRBD2 for D (5 bases). The CDR3 loop spans 17 amino acids. CDR1 is SGHVS and CDR2 is FNYEAQ in the germline V gene. The CDR3 bases are TGTGCCAGCAGCTTGGGCCCCGTCGGGGTCTCCTACAACGAGCAGTTCTTC. Protein sequence: CASSLGPVGVSYNEQFF.

This clonotype has a handful of counts. The J gene is TRBJ2-6, the V gene TRBV15, with 8 nucleotides matching TRBD1. V gave up 4 bases and J gave up 0 bases; unmatched junction bases: 17. This CDR3 comprises 21 residues. CDR1 LNHNV and CDR2 YYDKDF come from the germline V gene (reference sequence). Here the CDR3 reads CATSIRLSRGLPYSGANVLTF. The CDR3 DNA reads as TGTGCCACCAGCATACGCCTTTCCAGGGGGCTCCCCTACTCTGGGGCCAACGTCCTGACTTTC.

This clonotype was picked up a small number of times. V gene TRBV6-1 combines with J gene TRBJ2-5, with 12 nucleotides matching TRBD2. Germline CDR1 and CDR2: MNHNS and SASEGT. J was trimmed by 10 bases and V by 3 bases; bases with no gene match: 12. The CDR3 consists of 16 residues. DNA of the CDR3: TGTGCCAGCAGTGATCGGCGGACTAGCGGGGATAGGGACCAGTACTTC. Protein sequence: CASSDRRTSGDRDQYF.

The chain uses TRBV4-2 and TRBJ2-1; D is possibly TRBD2 (6 bases). This CDR3 comprises 16 residues. Germline CDR1 LGHNA, CDR2 YNFKEQ. V lost 0 bases and J 3 bases, leaving 12 bases between the germline ends. CDR3 sequence reads: CASSQESAGNYNEQFF. The CDR3 region has the DNA TGTGCCAGCAGCCAAGAGAGCGCGGGGAACTACAATGAGCAGTTCTTC.

CDR3 nucleotides: TGTGCCAGCTCACCACAAGGGCTAGCGGGCACAGATACGCAGTATTTT. Translating gives CASSPQGLAGTDTQYF. The chain has TRBV18 and TRBJ2-3; 7 positions match TRBD2. The CDR3 is 16 amino acids. After removal of 1 base from V and 1 base from J, the junction contained 5 bases not matched to a gene. In germline, CDR1 is KGHSH, CDR2 LQKENI. The full variable domain, in which reference TRBV18 and TRBJ2-3 provide the parts outside the CDR3, is NAGVMQNPRHLVRRRGQEARLRCSPMKGHSHVYWYRQLPEEGLKFMVYLQKENIIDESGMPKERFSAEFPKEGPSILRIQQVVRGDSAAYFCASSPQGLAGTDTQYFGPGTRLTVL.

The chain couples TRBV4-1 to TRBJ2-1; no firm D call. The CDR3 has 13 amino acids. Trimming removed 3 bases from V and 7 bases from J, with 10 bases in between. CDR1 and CDR2 from the germline V gene are MGHRA and YSYEKL. The CDR3 coding sequence is TGCGCCAGCAGCCAGCCGCTTGGGAATGAGCAGTTCTTC. Translation gives CASSQPLGNEQFF.

This clonotype turned up a few times. CDR3: CASSFLAQETQYF. The DNA for the CDR3 is TGTGCCAGCAGTTTCCTGGCCCAAGAGACCCAGTACTTC. The rearrangement links TRBV6-2 or TRBV6-3 to TRBJ2-5; no definite D call. Trimming left V 4 bases short and J 1 base short, with 7 bases between. Germline V gene data show CDR1 as MNHEY and CDR2 as SVGEGT. The CDR3 loop spans 13 amino acids.

V usage is TRBV7-9 and J usage is TRBJ1-5; weak D call: TRBD1 (6 bases). There are 14 residues in the CDR3. Germline CDR1 SEHNR, CDR2 FQNEAQ (reference sequence). The V and J ends lost 0 bases and 7 bases respectively, with 10 bases between them. This CDR3 reads CASSLAGGGQPQHF. The DNA of the CDR3 is TGTGCCAGCAGCTTAGCGGGAGGGGGGCAGCCCCAGCATTTT.

CDR3 loop: CASSQEPGGGKLFF. CDR3 nucleotide sequence: TGCGCCAGCAGCCAAGAGCCAGGGGGGGGAAAACTGTTTTTT. The genes are TRBV4-3 and TRBJ1-4; TRBD1 matches at 7 bases. The CDR3 is 14 residues long. V gave up 0 bases and J gave up 10 bases; unmatched junction bases: 5. Germline loops: CDR1 LGHNA, CDR2 YSLEER.

A word on this clonotype: Germline is not matched at one junction end, which may reflect a read error. This chain uses TRBV3-1 with TRBJ1-1, with TRBD1 as a possible D gene (5 bases). The CDR3 totals 12 residues. Per the germline V gene, CDR1 is LGHDT and CDR2 is YNNKEL (reference sequence). In DNA, the CDR3 is TGTGCCAGCAGCCAAGGTGGCGGGGGGACGACATTT. Translation gives CASSQGGGGTTF.

V gene TRBV4-1 combines with J gene TRBJ2-3; possibly TRBD2 for D (7 bases). Trimming left V 4 bases short and J 0 bases short, with 20 bases between. The CDR3 has 18 amino acids. Germline V lookup: CDR1 MGHRA, CDR2 YSYEKL. Here the CDR3 DNA reads TGCGCCAGCAGCCCAGGGGACTACGCCTTCTTTAGCACAGATACGCAGTATTTT. It is translated as CASSPGDYAFFSTDTQYF.

This clonotype was picked up a small number of times. V usage is TRBV13 and J usage is TRBJ1-2; TRBD1 aligns across 7 bases. CDR3 size: 15 residues. The ends lost 7 bases at V and 5 bases at J; junction bases unmatched: 13. Germline assignment: CDR1 PRHDT and CDR2 FYEKMQ (reference sequence). The CDR3 protein is CASNRRETGTYGYTF. The CDR3 bases are TGTGCCAGCAACCGGAGGGAGACAGGGACTTATGGCTACACCTTC.

This clonotype was observed a few times. The chain joins TRBV6-5 to TRBJ2-7; D might be TRBD1 (7 bases). Germline CDR1 reads MNHEY; CDR2 reads SVGAGI. This CDR3 is built from 16 residues. With 0 bases removed from V and 4 bases from J, the gap between germline ends came to 16 bases. The CDR3 nucleotides are TGTGCCAGCAGTTACTCGCCAGGGGGGTTTGGGTACGAGCAGTACTTC. Protein: CASSYSPGGFGYEQYF.

J is TRBJ1-4 and V is TRBV7-8, with 9 bases fitting TRBD1. The ends lost 5 bases at V and 8 bases at J; junction bases unmatched: 6. The CDR3 contains 14 residues. Germline CDR1 SGHVS, CDR2 FQNEAQ. CDR3 DNA: TGTGCCAGCAGCCAGGGACAGGGAAAAGAAAAACTGTTTTTT. Translating it yields CASSQGQGKEKLFF.

The chain is built from TRBV29-1 and TRBJ2-1, with D tentatively TRBD1 or TRBD2 (6 bases each). The CDR3 is made up of 13 amino acids. CDR1 SQVTM and CDR2 ANQGSEA come from the germline V gene. The ends were cut back, 3 bases at V and 5 bases at J, with 11 bases in the middle. The CDR3: CSVDTGANNEQFF. The CDR3 DNA sequence: TGCAGCGTTGATACGGGGGCAAACAATGAGCAGTTCTTC.